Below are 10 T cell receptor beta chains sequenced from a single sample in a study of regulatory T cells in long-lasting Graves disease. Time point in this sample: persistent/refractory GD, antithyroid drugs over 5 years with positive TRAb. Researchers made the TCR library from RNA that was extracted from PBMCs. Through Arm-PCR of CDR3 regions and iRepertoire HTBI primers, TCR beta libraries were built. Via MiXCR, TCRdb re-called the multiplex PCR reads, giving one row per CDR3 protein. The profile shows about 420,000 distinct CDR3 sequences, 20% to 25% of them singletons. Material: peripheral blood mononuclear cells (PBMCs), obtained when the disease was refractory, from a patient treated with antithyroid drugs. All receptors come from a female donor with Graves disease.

CDR3 DNA: TGCAGTGCTTCGCACCCGGGACAGGCGTCCTACGAGCAGTACTTC. The encoded protein is CSASHPGQASYEQYF. The rearrangement joins TRBV20-1 to TRBJ2-7; the match to TRBD1 covers 8 bases. CDR3 size: 15 residues. CDR1 is DFQATT, CDR2 SNEGSKA, per germline (reference sequence). With 5 bases clipped from V and 1 base from J, the junction kept 10 bases outside the gene matches.

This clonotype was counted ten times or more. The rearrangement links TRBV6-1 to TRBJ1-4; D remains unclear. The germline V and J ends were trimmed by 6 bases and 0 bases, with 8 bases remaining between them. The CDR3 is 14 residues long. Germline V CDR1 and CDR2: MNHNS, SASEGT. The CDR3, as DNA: TGTGCCAGCAGCGAGCAAGCAACTAATGAAAAACTGTTTTTT. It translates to CASSEQATNEKLFF.

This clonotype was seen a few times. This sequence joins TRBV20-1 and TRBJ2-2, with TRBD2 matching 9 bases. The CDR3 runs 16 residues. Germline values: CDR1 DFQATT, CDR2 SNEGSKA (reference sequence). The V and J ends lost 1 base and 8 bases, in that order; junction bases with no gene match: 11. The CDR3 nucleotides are TGCAGTGCTAGAGGCTTTGCGGGAGGGGCTATAGGGGAGCTGTTTTTT. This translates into CSARGFAGGAIGELFF.

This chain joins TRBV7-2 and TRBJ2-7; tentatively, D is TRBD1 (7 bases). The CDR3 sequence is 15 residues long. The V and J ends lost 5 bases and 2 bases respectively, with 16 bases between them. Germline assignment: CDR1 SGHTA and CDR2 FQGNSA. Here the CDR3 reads CASSPHGGGTYEQYF. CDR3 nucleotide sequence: TGTGCCAGCAGCCCCCATGGAGGGGGCACCTACGAGCAGTACTTC.

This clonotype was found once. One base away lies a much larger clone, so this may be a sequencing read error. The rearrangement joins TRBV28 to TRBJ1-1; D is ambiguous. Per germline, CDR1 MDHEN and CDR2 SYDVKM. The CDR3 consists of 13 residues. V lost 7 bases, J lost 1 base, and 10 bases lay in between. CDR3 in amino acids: CASNFGPNTEAFF. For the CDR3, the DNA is TGTGCCAGCAATTTTGGTCCGAACACTGAAGCTTTCTTT. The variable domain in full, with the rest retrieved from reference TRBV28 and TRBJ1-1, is DVKVTQSSRYLVKRTGEKVFLECVQDMDHENMFWYRQDPGLGLRLIYFSYDVKMKEKGDIPEGYSVSREKKERFSLILESASTNQTSMYLCASNFGPNTEAFFGQGTRLTVV.

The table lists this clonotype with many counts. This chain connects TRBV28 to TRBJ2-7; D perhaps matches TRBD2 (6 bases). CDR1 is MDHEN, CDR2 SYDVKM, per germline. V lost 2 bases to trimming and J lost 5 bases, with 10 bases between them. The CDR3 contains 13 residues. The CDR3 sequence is CASSLLAPNEQYF. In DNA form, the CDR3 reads TGTGCCAGCAGTTTACTAGCGCCCAACGAGCAGTACTTC.

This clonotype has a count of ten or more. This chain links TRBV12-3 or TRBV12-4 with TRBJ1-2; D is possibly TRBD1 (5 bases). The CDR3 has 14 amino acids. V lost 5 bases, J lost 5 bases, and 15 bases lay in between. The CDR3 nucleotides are TGTGCCAGCAGTCGGGACGGCCGAACGTATGGCTACACCTTC. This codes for CASSRDGRTYGYTF.

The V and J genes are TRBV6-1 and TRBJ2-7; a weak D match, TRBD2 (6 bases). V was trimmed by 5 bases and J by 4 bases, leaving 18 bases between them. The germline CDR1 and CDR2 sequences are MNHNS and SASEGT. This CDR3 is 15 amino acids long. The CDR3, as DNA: TGTGCCAGCAGTAATCCGGGACTGGCCTCATACGAGCAGTACTTC. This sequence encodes CASSNPGLASYEQYF.

In DNA form, the CDR3 reads TGTGCCAGTAACTCTCAGGGGGGCTATGGCTACACCTTC. Encoded protein: CASNSQGGYGYTF. This chain uses TRBV19 with TRBJ1-2; 7 nucleotides match TRBD1. CDR1 is LNHDA and CDR2 is SQIVND in the germline V gene (reference sequence). The trim removed 7 bases at V and 4 bases at J, leaving 6 bases unmatched. This CDR3 is 13 amino acids long. The full variable domain, in which reference TRBV19 and TRBJ1-2 provide the parts outside the CDR3, is DGGITQSPKYLFRKEGQNVTLSCEQNLNHDAMYWYRQDPGQGLRLIYYSQIVNDFQKGDIAEGYSVSREKKESFPLTVTSAQKNPTAFYLCASNSQGGYGYTFGSGTRLTVV.

CDR3 sequence: CATSVDRGGEQYF. CDR3 nucleotides: TGTGCCACCAGCGTCGACAGGGGCGGCGAGCAGTACTTC. This chain links TRBV15 with TRBJ2-7, with 8 bases that match TRBD1. With V trimmed by 5 bases and J by 6 bases, 6 bases remained unmatched. The V gene's germline CDR1 is LNHNV and CDR2 YYDKDF (reference sequence). The CDR3 is 13 amino acids.